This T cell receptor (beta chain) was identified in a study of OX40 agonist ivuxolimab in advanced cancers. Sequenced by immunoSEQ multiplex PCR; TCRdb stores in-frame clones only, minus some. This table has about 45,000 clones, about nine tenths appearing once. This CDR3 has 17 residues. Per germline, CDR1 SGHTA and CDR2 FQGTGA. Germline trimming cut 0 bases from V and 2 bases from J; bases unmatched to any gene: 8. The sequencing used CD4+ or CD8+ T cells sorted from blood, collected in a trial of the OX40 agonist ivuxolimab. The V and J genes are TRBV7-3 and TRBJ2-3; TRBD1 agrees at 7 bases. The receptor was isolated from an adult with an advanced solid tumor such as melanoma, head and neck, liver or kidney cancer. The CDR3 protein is CASSLTGAGGPTDTQYF. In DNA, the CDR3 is TGTGCCAGCAGCTTAACGGGGGCAGGGGGTCCCACAGATACGCAGTATTTT.